This is a list of T cell receptor beta chains from one sample in a study of CXCR3-negative and CXCR3-positive naive CD8 T cells. TCRdb reprocessed the 5' RACE reads and reports one entry per CDR3 protein, with no DNA. Its clone listing holds 43,000 or so distinct CDR3 sequences. The sample comprised memory CD8+ T cells from blood. The receptors stem from a human donor in good health. Some clones in this sample may be carry-over from other donors' samples. CDR3s include the opening cysteine and the closing phenylalanine or tryptophan. Expanded clones get a size class; other rows say once, few or many, or leave the size out.

abundance	j_gene	v_gene	CDR3aa
-	TRBJ2-1	TRBV6-4	CASSDSTTNEQFF
-	TRBJ2-7	TRBV6-5	CASSNAGTESYEQYF
-	TRBJ1-5	TRBV28	CASSFGTGNQPQHF
-	TRBJ2-1	TRBV6-2/TRBV6-3	CASSVDSGGGAPYNEQFF
-	TRBJ2-1	TRBV14	CASSHSPRGGNNEQFF
-	TRBJ1-3	TRBV20-1	CSARTTTGFAGNTIYF
-	TRBJ1-2	TRBV29-1	CSVVTDYGYTF
-	TRBJ1-2	TRBV11-2	CASSLAPGQGRGYTF
-	TRBJ2-5	TRBV28	CASSITGTGVQETQYF
large	TRBJ1-4	TRBV7-9	CASSTPGGDPNEKLFF